The next 23 T cell receptor beta chains were all read from a single sample in a study of PD-1 blockade in classical Hodgkin lymphoma. The protocol was immunoSEQ multiplex PCR, while the TCRdb copy is restricted to in-frame clones and leaves out a portion. The repertoire holds 25,000 or so clones, 60% to 85% seen once, with approximately 2.6% in the top ten. Patients all relapsed after autologous stem cell transplantation, and there was variation in brentuximab vedotin exposure. CD4+ T cells were purified from thawed PBMCs by negative selection. The sequences come from CD4+ T cells from blood, collected at baseline. The receptors were gathered from a human donor with classical Hodgkin lymphoma.

The chain recombines TRBV19 with TRBJ2-3; D is unresolved. The V end lost 1 base, the J end lost 8 bases, and 10 bases lay between the germline ends. The CDR3 consists of 13 residues. From germline, CDR1 is LNHDA and CDR2 SQIVND (reference sequence). CDR3 protein: CASSIATGVTQYF. For the CDR3, the DNA is TGTGCCAGTAGTATAGCGACGGGCGTTACGCAGTATTTT.

The CDR3 DNA reads as TGTGCCAGCAGCAGCAGGGGTTTTGGAAACACCATATATTTT. This sequence encodes CASSSRGFGNTIYF. This chain uses TRBV6-6 with TRBJ1-3; TRBD1 is a possible D gene (6 bases). Germline V gene lookup returns CDR1 MNHNY and CDR2 SVGAGI (reference sequence). Trimming pared 6 bases from V and 3 bases from J, leaving 12 bases between. The CDR3 runs 14 residues.

The chain recombines TRBV5-8 with TRBJ1-1; 9 bases map to TRBD1. The CDR3 runs to 13 residues. Per germline, CDR1 SGHTS and CDR2 YDEGEE. Losses at the gene ends were 0 bases for V and 11 bases for J; bases not matched to a gene: 5. DNA of the CDR3: TGTGCCAGCAGCTTGGGGGACAGGGTAAATGCTTTCTTT. Its protein product is CASSLGDRVNAFF.

J is TRBJ2-1 and V is TRBV11-3; 9 nucleotides line up with TRBD2. Germline V gene data show CDR1 as SGHNT and CDR2 as YENEEA. J lost 5 bases, V lost 0 bases, and 5 bases had no gene match. The CDR3 consists of 16 residues. In DNA, the CDR3 is TGTGCCAGCAGCTTAGACGGGCGGGGGGGTGACAATGAGCAGTTCTTC. Translating it yields CASSLDGRGGDNEQFF.

With respect to this clone: Germline and junction disagree at one end, which may indicate a read error. The CDR3 sequence is CASSLGPTSGGWRSTDTQYF. CDR3 sequence (DNA): TGTGCCAGCAGCCTAGGGCCGACTAGCGGGGGGTGGAGAAGCACAGATACGCAGTATTTT. The chain has TRBV13 and TRBJ2-3; TRBD2 agrees at 13 bases. CDR3 size: 20 residues. The germline V gene encodes CDR1 PRHDT and CDR2 FYEKMQ (reference sequence).

The table lists this clone with a count of one. J is TRBJ1-2 and V is TRBV28, with a possible D match to TRBD1 (6 bases). Trimming left V 4 bases short and J 8 bases short, with 17 bases between. The V gene's germline CDR1 is MDHEN and CDR2 SYDVKM. The CDR3 contains 14 residues. The CDR3, as DNA: TGTGCCAGCAGTTCCGGACAGTCTTCAAGGGGCTACACCTTC. As protein: CASSSGQSSRGYTF.

V is TRBV18 and J is TRBJ2-5, with 8 positions matching TRBD1. The CDR3 covers 16 residues. With 0 bases clipped from V and 5 bases from J, the junction kept 8 bases outside the gene matches. Germline CDR1 KGHSH, CDR2 LQKENI. The DNA of the CDR3 is TGTGCCAGCTCACCACCTGTTTCACGGGACAGGGAGACCCAGTACTTC. It codes for CASSPPVSRDRETQYF.

This chain uses TRBV5-1 with TRBJ1-6; 9 positions match TRBD1. With V trimmed by 4 bases and J by 9 bases, 11 bases remained unmatched. This CDR3 contains 16 residues. Per germline, CDR1 SGHRS and CDR2 YFSETQ. CDR3: CASSGRTGGIASPLHF. The CDR3 DNA reads as TGCGCCAGCAGCGGGAGAACAGGGGGCATTGCTTCACCCCTCCACTTT.

CDR3 sequence (DNA): TGTGCCAGCAGCTTGTCGGTCAGCGGGAACGAGCAGTACTTC. Protein sequence: CASSLSVSGNEQYF. The V and J genes are TRBV5-5 and TRBJ2-7; 7 nucleotides line up with TRBD2. Germline CDR1 reads SGHKS; CDR2 reads YYEKEE (reference sequence). The J segment lost 5 bases and the V segment lost 1 base, leaving 6 bases of the junction unmatched. The CDR3 is 14 amino acids.

This clone came up a few times. This sequence joins TRBV7-9 and TRBJ2-2, with D possibly matching TRBD1 (5 bases). Germline loops: CDR1 SEHNR, CDR2 FQNEAQ (reference sequence). CDR3 length: 15 residues. Trimming removed 8 bases from V and 6 bases from J, with 19 bases in between. DNA of the CDR3: TGTGCCAGCGAGGCGGCAGGGAAAAATCCCGGGGAGCTGTTTTTT. As protein: CASEAAGKNPGELFF.

The genes are TRBV29-1 and TRBJ2-7, with 10 bases aligning to TRBD1. With 6 bases clipped from V and 4 bases from J, the junction kept 6 bases outside the gene matches. There are 13 residues in the CDR3. The germline CDR1 and CDR2 sequences are SQVTM and ANQGSEA. The CDR3 nucleotides are TGCAGCGTAGCGGGACAGGGGTCTTACGAGCAGTACTTC. This translates into CSVAGQGSYEQYF.

V is TRBV5-6 and J is TRBJ1-2; D is ambiguous. The CDR3 has 14 residues. Between the trimmed V and J ends, which lost 0 bases and 4 bases, there was a span of 10 bases. Germline CDR1 SGHDT, CDR2 YYEEEE. DNA for the CDR3: TGTGCCAGCAGCTTGGCCGGGGTCGGCTATGGCTACACCTTC. Encoded protein: CASSLAGVGYGYTF.

The CDR3 DNA follows: TGTGCCAGCAGGGACAATTATGGCTACACCTTC. Protein sequence: CASRDNYGYTF. The rearrangement joins TRBV6-6 to TRBJ1-2; the D gene is possibly TRBD1 (5 bases). The V gene's germline CDR1 is MNHNY and CDR2 SVGAGI (reference sequence). The CDR3 extends over 11 amino acids. V was shortened by 6 bases and J by 5 bases, with 7 bases between the two germline ends.

V is TRBV11-2 and J is TRBJ1-2; a weak D match, TRBD1 (5 bases). This CDR3 has 14 amino acids. With 1 base removed from V and 4 bases from J, the gap between germline ends came to 10 bases. Germline assignment: CDR1 SGHAT and CDR2 FQNNGV. CDR3 bases: TGTGCCAGCAGCTTAGCTCCAGGGATCTATGGCTACACCTTC. Translation: CASSLAPGIYGYTF. The full variable domain, its missing parts supplied by reference TRBV11-2 and TRBJ1-2, is EAGVAQSPRYKIIEKRQSVAFWCNPISGHATLYWYQQILGQGPKLLIQFQNNGVVDDSQLPKDRFSAERLKGVDSTLKIQPAKLEDSAVYLCASSLAPGIYGYTFGSGTRLTVV.

V and J are TRBV5-1 and TRBJ2-2; maybe TRBD2 (5 bases). The CDR3 contains 16 residues. The V end lost 0 bases, the J end lost 4 bases, and 13 bases lay between the germline ends. CDR1 is SGHRS, CDR2 YFSETQ, per germline. The CDR3 reads CASSLAVGRATGELFF. The CDR3 DNA is TGCGCCAGCAGCTTGGCCGTTGGGCGGGCCACCGGGGAGCTGTTTTTT. Full variable domain (remainder filled in from reference TRBV5-1 and TRBJ2-2): KAGVTQTPRYLIKTRGQQVTLSCSPISGHRSVSWYQQTPGQGLQFLFEYFSETQRNKGNFPGRFSGRQFSNSRSEMNVSTLELGDSALYLCASSLAVGRATGELFFGEGSRLTVL.

V usage is TRBV18 and J usage is TRBJ2-7; no definite D call. Trimming left V 3 bases short and J 10 bases short, with 10 bases between. The germline gives CDR1 KGHSH, CDR2 LQKENI. CDR3 length: 11 amino acids. In DNA, the CDR3 is TGTGCCAGCTCACCGGATCGTAAACAGTACTTC. Protein sequence: CASSPDRKQYF.

The V gene is TRBV25-1, the J gene TRBJ1-3; D unclear. The length of the CDR3 is 15 residues. Germline CDR1 reads MGHDK; CDR2 reads SYGVNS. Deletions cut 1 base from V and 11 bases from J, with 18 bases between. CDR3 residues: CASSESPGHGTAIYF. Here the CDR3 DNA reads TGTGCCAGCAGTGAATCGCCGGGCCACGGAACCGCCATATATTTT.

The chain has TRBV5-1 and TRBJ1-4; D gene unclear. Germline lookup yields CDR1 SGHRS and CDR2 YFSETQ. The CDR3 is 14 residues long. V shed 4 bases and J shed 5 bases, with 12 bases lying between them. The CDR3 DNA reads TGCGCCAGCAGCCCCCTGGGGATAAATGAAAAACTGTTTTTT. Translation: CASSPLGINEKLFF.

The CDR3 here is CASRGEGYEQYF. For the CDR3, the DNA is TGTGCCAGCAGGGGGGAGGGTTACGAGCAGTACTTC. The rearrangement uses TRBV2 and TRBJ2-7; 7 bases match TRBD2. The CDR3 is 12 residues long. From germline, CDR1 is SNHLY and CDR2 FYNNEI. With V trimmed by 6 bases and J by 4 bases, 3 bases remained unmatched.

The V and J genes are TRBV30 and TRBJ1-5; 7 bases are shared with TRBD1. The CDR3 consists of 15 residues. V was pared by 1 base and J by 4 bases, with 7 bases of the junction left unmatched. CDR1 and CDR2 from the germline V gene are GTSNPN and SVGIG (reference sequence). CDR3 sequence reads: CAWSARQGWNQPQHF. In DNA form, the CDR3 reads TGTGCCTGGAGTGCACGACAGGGTTGGAATCAGCCCCAGCATTTT. Looking up the rest from reference TRBV30 and TRBJ1-5 gives the full variable domain: SQTIHQWPATLVQPVGSPLSLECTVEGTSNPNLYWYRQAAGRGLQLLFYSVGIGQISSEVPQNLSASRPQDRQFILSSKKLLLSDSGFYLCAWSARQGWNQPQHFGDGTRLSIL.

The chain recombines TRBV5-4 with TRBJ2-3; 9 nucleotides align to TRBD2. This CDR3 spans 18 amino acids. The V segment lost 1 base and the J segment 4 bases; nucleotides outside the gene matches: 13. Germline V lookup: CDR1 SGHNT, CDR2 YYREEE (reference sequence). The CDR3 DNA follows: TGTGCCAGCAGCTTGTACGGCAGGCGGGGGGGCCCGGCAGATACGCAGTATTTT. It encodes CASSLYGRRGGPADTQYF.

Here the CDR3 reads CASSLLGTHTDTQYF. Written as DNA, the CDR3 is TGTGCCAGCAGCTTATTGGGGACTCACACAGATACGCAGTATTTT. This chain links TRBV7-2 with TRBJ2-3, with D perhaps TRBD2 (6 bases). Germline values: CDR1 SGHTA, CDR2 FQGNSA. The V and J ends lost 2 bases and 2 bases respectively, with 11 bases between them. This CDR3 has 15 amino acids.

The CDR3 sequence is CASSLYSGQGVFSDTQYF. The CDR3 DNA reads as TGTGCCAGCAGTTTATACTCCGGACAGGGGGTTTTCTCAGATACGCAGTATTTT. The chain recombines TRBV28 with TRBJ2-3; 10 nucleotides agree with TRBD1. V shed 1 base and J 4 bases; nucleotides not matched to a gene: 11. The germline gives CDR1 MDHEN, CDR2 SYDVKM. The CDR3 length is 18 residues.